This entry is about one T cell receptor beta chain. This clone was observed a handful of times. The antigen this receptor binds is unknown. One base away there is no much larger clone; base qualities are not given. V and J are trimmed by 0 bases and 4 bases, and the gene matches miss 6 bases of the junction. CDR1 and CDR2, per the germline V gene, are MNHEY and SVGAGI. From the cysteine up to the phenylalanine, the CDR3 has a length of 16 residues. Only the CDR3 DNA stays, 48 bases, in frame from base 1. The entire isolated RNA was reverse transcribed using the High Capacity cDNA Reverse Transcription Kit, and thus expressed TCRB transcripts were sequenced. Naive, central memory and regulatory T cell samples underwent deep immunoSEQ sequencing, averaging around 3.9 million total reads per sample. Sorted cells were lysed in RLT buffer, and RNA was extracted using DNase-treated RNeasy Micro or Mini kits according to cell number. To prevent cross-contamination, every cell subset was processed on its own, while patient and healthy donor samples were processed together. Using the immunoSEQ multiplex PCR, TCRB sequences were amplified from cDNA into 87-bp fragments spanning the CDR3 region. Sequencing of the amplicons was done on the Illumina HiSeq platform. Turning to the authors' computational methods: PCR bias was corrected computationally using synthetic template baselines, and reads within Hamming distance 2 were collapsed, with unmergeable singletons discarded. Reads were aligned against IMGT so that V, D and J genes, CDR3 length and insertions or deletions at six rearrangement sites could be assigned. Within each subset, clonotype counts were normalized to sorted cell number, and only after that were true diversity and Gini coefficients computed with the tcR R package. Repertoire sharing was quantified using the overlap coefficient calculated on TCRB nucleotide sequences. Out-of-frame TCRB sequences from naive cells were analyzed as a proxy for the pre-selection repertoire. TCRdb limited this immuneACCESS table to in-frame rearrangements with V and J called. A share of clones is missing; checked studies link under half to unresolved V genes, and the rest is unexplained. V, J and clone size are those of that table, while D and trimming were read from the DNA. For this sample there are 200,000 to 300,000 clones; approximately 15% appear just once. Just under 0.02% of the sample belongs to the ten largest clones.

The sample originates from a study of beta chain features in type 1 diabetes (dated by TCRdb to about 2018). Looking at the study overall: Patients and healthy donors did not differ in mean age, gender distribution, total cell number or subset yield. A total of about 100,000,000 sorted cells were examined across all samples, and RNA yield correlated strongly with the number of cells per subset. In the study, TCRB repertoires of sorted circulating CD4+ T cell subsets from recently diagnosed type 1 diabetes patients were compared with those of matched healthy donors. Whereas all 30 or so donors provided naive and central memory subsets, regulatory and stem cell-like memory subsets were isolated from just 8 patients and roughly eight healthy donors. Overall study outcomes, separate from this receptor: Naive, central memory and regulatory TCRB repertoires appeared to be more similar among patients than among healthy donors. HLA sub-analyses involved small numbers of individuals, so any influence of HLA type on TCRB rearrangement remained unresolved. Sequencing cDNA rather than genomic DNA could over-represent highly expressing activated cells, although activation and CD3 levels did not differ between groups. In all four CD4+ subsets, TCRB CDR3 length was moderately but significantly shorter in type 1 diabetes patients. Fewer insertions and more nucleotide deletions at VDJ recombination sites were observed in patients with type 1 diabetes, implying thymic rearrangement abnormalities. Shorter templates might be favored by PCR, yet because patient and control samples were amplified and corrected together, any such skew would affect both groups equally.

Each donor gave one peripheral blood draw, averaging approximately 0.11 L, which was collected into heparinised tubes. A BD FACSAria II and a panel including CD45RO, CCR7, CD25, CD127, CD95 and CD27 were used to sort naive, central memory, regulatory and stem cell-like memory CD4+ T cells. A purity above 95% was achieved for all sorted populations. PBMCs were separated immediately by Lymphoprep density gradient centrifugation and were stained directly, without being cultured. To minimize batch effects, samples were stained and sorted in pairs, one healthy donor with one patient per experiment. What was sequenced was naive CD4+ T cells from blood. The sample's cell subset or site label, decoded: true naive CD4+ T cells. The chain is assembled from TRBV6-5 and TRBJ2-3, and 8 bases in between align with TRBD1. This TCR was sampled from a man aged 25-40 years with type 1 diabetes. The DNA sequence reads TGTGCCAGCAGTTACTCTGGCAGGGGGCATGCAGATACGCAGTATTTT. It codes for CASSYSGRGHADTQYF.